The 8 T cell receptor beta chains below were found in one sample sequenced in a study of patients and donors after allogeneic stem cell transplantation. A single record per CDR3 protein comes from TCRdb applying MiXCR to the RT-PCR reads. This table holds tens of thousands of distinct CDR3 sequences, over 7% found once. The sample was blood, either unsorted or a sorted T cell fraction (not recorded which). The receptors were sampled from a human donor who was either an allogeneic HSCT recipient or a stem cell or donor lymphocyte infusion donor (not recorded which). It is not recorded whose cells these are; they may come from a transplant donor.

This clonotype has a count of ten or more. The chain links TRBV3-1 to TRBJ2-3; TRBD2 might be the D (5 bases). CDR1 LGHDT and CDR2 YNNKEL come from the germline V gene (reference sequence). The CDR3 loop spans 15 amino acids. The V gene lost 1 base and the J gene lost 1 base, with 9 bases spanning the gap. Written as DNA, the CDR3 is TGTGCCAGCAGCCAAGGGAATAGCGGCACAGATACGCAGTATTTT. Protein sequence: CASSQGNSGTDTQYF.

This clonotype was recorded many times. The chain couples TRBV7-2 to TRBJ2-2; D is perhaps TRBD2 (5 bases). The V and J ends lost 7 bases and 2 bases respectively, with 11 bases between them. Germline assignment: CDR1 SGHTA and CDR2 FQGNSA. This CDR3 region has 14 residues. CDR3 sequence: CASTRGRNTGELFF. The CDR3 DNA reads TGTGCCAGCACCCGGGGTCGCAACACCGGGGAGCTGTTTTTT.

This clonotype showed up many times. J is TRBJ2-1 and V is TRBV11-1; TRBD2 matches at 11 bases. There are 18 residues in the CDR3. The germline CDR1 and CDR2 sequences are SGHAT and FQDESV (reference sequence). Trimming removed 5 bases from V and 0 bases from J; junction bases left unmatched: 9. CDR3 residues: CASSTTSGNILSYNEQFF. CDR3 DNA sequence: TGTGCCAGCAGCACGACTAGCGGGAACATACTCTCCTACAATGAGCAGTTCTTC.

The chain uses TRBV4-2 and TRBJ1-3; 7 positions agree with TRBD1. The length of the CDR3 is 15 residues. V dropped 1 base and J dropped 2; count of bases not matched to a gene: 2. Per germline, CDR1 LGHNA and CDR2 YNFKEQ. CDR3: CASSQVTGAGNTIYF. The DNA of the CDR3 is TGTGCCAGCAGCCAAGTCACAGGGGCTGGAAACACCATATATTTT.

This clonotype was seen more than once but under ten times. The V call is TRBV7-2, the J call TRBJ1-2; 8 positions match TRBD1. This CDR3 region has 14 residues. V trimming: 5 bases; J trimming: 2 bases; junction bases outside the gene matches: 4. Germline V gene sequence: CDR1 SGHTA, CDR2 FQGNSA. CDR3 nucleotide sequence: TGTGCCAGCAGCGAACGGACAGGGAACTATGGCTACACCTTC. This encodes CASSERTGNYGYTF. The full variable domain, rest sourced from reference TRBV7-2 and TRBJ1-2, is GAGVSQSPSNKVTEKGKDVELRCDPISGHTALYWYRQSLGQGLEFLIYFQGNSAPDKSGLPSDRFSAERTGGSVSTLTIQRTQQEDSAVYLCASSERTGNYGYTFGSGTRLTVV.

CDR3 in amino acids: CASTGLAGETQYF. In DNA, the CDR3 is TGTGCCAGCACAGGACTAGCGGGGGAGACCCAGTACTTC. The chain joins TRBV28 to TRBJ2-5; 12 bases are shared with TRBD2. Per the germline V gene, CDR1 is MDHEN and CDR2 is SYDVKM. The junction had 2 bases not matched to a gene; V was cut back by 7 bases and J by 5 bases. The CDR3 extends over 13 amino acids. Together with reference TRBV28 and TRBJ2-5, the CDR3 gives the full variable domain: DVKVTQSSRYLVKRTGEKVFLECVQDMDHENMFWYRQDPGLGLRLIYFSYDVKMKEKGDIPEGYSVSREKKERFSLILESASTNQTSMYLCASTGLAGETQYFGPGTRLLVL.

This clonotype has more than one count but fewer than ten. This rearrangement joins TRBV7-9 to TRBJ1-2; D gene unclear. The germline gives CDR1 SEHNR, CDR2 FQNEAQ (reference sequence). Trimming took off 5 bases at V and 3 bases at J, with 10 bases between the two ends. The CDR3 length is 13 residues. For the CDR3, the DNA is TGTGCCAGCAGCCCCCCCAGCTACTATGGCTACACCTTC. Translating it yields CASSPPSYYGYTF.

The table lists this clonotype with a few counts. The rearrangement links TRBV6-5 to TRBJ1-2; the match to TRBD1 covers 7 bases. This CDR3 comprises 16 residues. The germline V gene encodes CDR1 MNHEY and CDR2 SVGAGI. With V trimmed by 0 bases and J by 10 bases, 14 bases remained unmatched. The CDR3 is CASSYSNRGLGYPYTF. The CDR3 coding sequence is TGTGCCAGCAGTTACTCGAATAGGGGGCTCGGCTATCCCTACACCTTC.